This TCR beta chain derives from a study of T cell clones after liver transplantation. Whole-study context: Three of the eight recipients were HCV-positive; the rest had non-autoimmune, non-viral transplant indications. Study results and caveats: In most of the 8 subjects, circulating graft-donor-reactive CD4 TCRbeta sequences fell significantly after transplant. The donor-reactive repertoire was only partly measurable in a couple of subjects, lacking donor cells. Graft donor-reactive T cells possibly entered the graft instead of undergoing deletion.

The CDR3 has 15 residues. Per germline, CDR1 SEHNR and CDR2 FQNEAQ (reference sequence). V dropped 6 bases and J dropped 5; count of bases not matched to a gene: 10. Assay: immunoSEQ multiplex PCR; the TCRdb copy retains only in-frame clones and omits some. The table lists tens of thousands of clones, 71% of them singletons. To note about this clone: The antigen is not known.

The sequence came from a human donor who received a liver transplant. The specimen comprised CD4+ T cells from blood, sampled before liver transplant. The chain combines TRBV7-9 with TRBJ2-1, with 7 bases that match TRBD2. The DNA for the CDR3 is TGTGCCAGCAGTCGAAGCGGGGCCATCAACAATGAGCAGTTCTTC. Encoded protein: CASSRSGAINNEQFF.